Listed below are T cell receptor beta chains from one sample, sequenced in a study of identical twins. TCRdb itself ran the 5' RACE reads through MiXCR, one entry per CDR3 protein. The sample holds about 720,000 distinct CDR3 sequences, 8.6% seen once. The same specimen was also included in a second study, on yellow fever vaccine responses in identical twins.

Sequencing was done on a sample of PBMCs. Source of these receptors: a woman under 30 in good health. Both conserved end residues are part of each CDR3. Each record gives: clone size, V gene, D gene, J gene, CDR3 DNA, CDR3 protein. A D gene is named only where the DNA matches it firmly. Some rows have no size entry. The others give once, few or many, or a class for an expanded clone.

abundance: few
v_gene: TRBV12-3/TRBV12-4
d_gene: TRBD1
j_gene: TRBJ1-5
CDR3nt: TGTGCCAGCAGGTTTCACCACGGGACAGGGGGCCTTTATAGCAATCAGCCCCAGCATTTT
CDR3aa: CASRFHHGTGGLYSNQPQHF

abundance: few
v_gene: TRBV10-3
d_gene: TRBD2
j_gene: TRBJ2-5
CDR3nt: TGTGCCATCAGTGAGTCGATACCTAGCGGGATTGAGACCCAGTACTTC
CDR3aa: CAISESIPSGIETQYF

abundance: NA
v_gene: TRBV6-1
d_gene: TRBD1
j_gene: TRBJ2-7
CDR3nt: TGTGCCAGCAGGACACTGGGACAGGGGGCTAACGAGCAGTACTTC
CDR3aa: CASRTLGQGANEQYF

abundance: NA
v_gene: TRBV29-1
d_gene: NA
j_gene: TRBJ2-2
CDR3nt: TGCAGCGTTGGGCGGGCGGGGGAGCTGTTTTTT
CDR3aa: CSVGRAGELFF

abundance: NA
v_gene: TRBV5-1
d_gene: NA
j_gene: TRBJ2-7
CDR3nt: TGCGCCAGCCAAGGCCATTTGACTGGGAGCGAGCAGTACTTC
CDR3aa: CASQGHLTGSEQYF

abundance: few
v_gene: TRBV6-2/TRBV6-3
d_gene: TRBD1
j_gene: TRBJ1-1
CDR3nt: TGTGCCAGCAGTTCCCCACGGACAGGGAACACTGAAGCTTTCTTT
CDR3aa: CASSSPRTGNTEAFF

abundance: NA
v_gene: TRBV5-1
d_gene: NA
j_gene: TRBJ2-5
CDR3nt: TGCGCCAGCAGCTTCTGGACTCGGGGGGAGACCCAGTACTTC
CDR3aa: CASSFWTRGETQYF

abundance: few
v_gene: TRBV6-5
d_gene: NA
j_gene: TRBJ2-7
CDR3nt: TGTGCCAGCAGTTACTCGATGGCGGGTTTCTCCTACGAGCAGTACTTC
CDR3aa: CASSYSMAGFSYEQYF

abundance: many
v_gene: TRBV7-9
d_gene: NA
j_gene: TRBJ2-1
CDR3nt: TGTGCCAGCAGCCTAACAGGGTTTTACAATGAGCAGTTCTTC
CDR3aa: CASSLTGFYNEQFF

abundance: NA
v_gene: TRBV15
d_gene: NA
j_gene: TRBJ2-3
CDR3nt: TGTGCCACCAGCAGGGTTCCGGGACTCCACCGCACAGATACGCAGTATTTT
CDR3aa: CATSRVPGLHRTDTQYF